Shown below are 18 T cell receptor beta chains from a single sample sequenced in a study of blood T cell repertoires in COVID-19. Libraries were prepared by immunoSEQ multiplex PCR; TCRdb keeps only in-frame clonotypes and omits some of them. This sample has a few hundred thousand clones, with over 75% found just once. The sample taken for sequencing was peripheral blood. These receptors all come from a human donor in a cohort sampled during active COVID-19.

The rearrangement links TRBV5-6 to TRBJ1-1; D may be TRBD1 (5 bases). Germline CDR1 is SGHDT and CDR2 is YYEEEE. The V end was cut by 0 bases, the J end by 1 base, with 10 bases between. The CDR3 is 15 residues long. This chain's CDR3 is CASSLGPGSNTEAFF. In DNA, the CDR3 is TGTGCCAGCAGCTTGGGTCCAGGGTCGAACACTGAAGCTTTCTTT.

The DNA for the CDR3 is TGTGCCAGCAGTTTATCGACTCTGCGGACAGGGTTTTACGAGCAGTACTTC. It codes for CASSLSTLRTGFYEQYF. The J gene is TRBJ2-7, the V gene TRBV27; the match to TRBD1 covers 8 bases. Unmatched junction bases numbered 11, after V lost 0 bases and J lost 4 bases. Germline CDR1 is MNHEY and CDR2 is SMNVEV (reference sequence). The length of the CDR3 is 17 residues.

CDR3 amino acids: CASSLRQETQPQHF. CDR3 nucleotides: TGCGCCAGCAGCCTAAGACAGGAAACACAGCCCCAGCATTTT. The V gene is TRBV4-1, the J gene TRBJ1-5; D perhaps matches TRBD1 (6 bases). V lost 4 bases and J 7 bases, leaving 14 bases between the germline ends. The CDR3 is made up of 14 amino acids. Germline V gene sequence: CDR1 MGHRA, CDR2 YSYEKL.

The rearrangement uses TRBV13 and TRBJ1-6; D remains ambiguous. V was shortened by 2 bases and J by 8 bases, with 7 bases between the two germline ends. The CDR3 contains 13 residues. Germline CDR1 reads PRHDT; CDR2 reads FYEKMQ (reference sequence). CDR3 coding DNA: TGTGCCAGCAGCTTACTAGTGGATTCACCCCTCCACTTT. Residues: CASSLLVDSPLHF.

The CDR3 protein is CAWSVGTGGRDEQYF. The CDR3 bases are TGTGCCTGGAGTGTTGGGACAGGGGGCCGCGACGAGCAGTACTTC. The chain recombines TRBV30 with TRBJ2-7, with 12 bases aligning to TRBD1. CDR3 size: 15 residues. CDR1 GTSNPN and CDR2 SVGIG come from the germline V gene (reference sequence). The ends lost 0 bases at V and 5 bases at J; junction bases unmatched: 5.

CDR3 in DNA: TGTGCCAGCAGCCCTTCGGTACAGGGAAGTGGCTACACCTTC. As protein: CASSPSVQGSGYTF. This sequence joins TRBV28 and TRBJ1-2; possibly TRBD1 for D (6 bases). The CDR3 length is 14 residues. Per germline, CDR1 MDHEN and CDR2 SYDVKM. With 6 bases removed from V and 7 bases from J, the gap between germline ends came to 18 bases.

The V gene is TRBV3-1 (or the pseudogene TRBV3-2), the J gene TRBJ2-7, with 7 bases aligning to TRBD2. The CDR3 is 18 amino acids. CDR1 and CDR2 (germline): LGHDT, YNNKEL (reference sequence). With V trimmed by 0 bases and J by 5 bases, 16 bases remained unmatched. The DNA of the CDR3 is TGTGCCAGCAGCCAAGAAGGGGCGAGGGAGACTAGCTCAAACGAGCAGTACTTC. As protein: CASSQEGARETSSNEQYF.

This chain uses TRBV3-1 (or the pseudogene TRBV3-2) with TRBJ1-2; 10 bases fit TRBD1. Trimming took 4 bases from V and 2 from J; bases not matched to a gene: 4. The CDR3 contains 15 residues. The germline gives CDR1 LGHDT, CDR2 YNNKEL (reference sequence). CDR3 protein: CASSRTGQGNYGYTF. The CDR3 bases are TGTGCCAGCAGCCGCACGGGACAGGGGAACTATGGCTACACCTTC.

The rearrangement uses TRBV4-3 and TRBJ2-7, with 12 bases that match TRBD2. The length of the CDR3 is 15 residues. V lost 4 bases and J lost 4; bases outside the gene matches: 5. Germline-derived CDR1 and CDR2 are LGHNA and YSLEER. In DNA, the CDR3 is TGCGCCAGCAGCCCGGAACTAGCGGGGGGTTACGAGCAGTACTTC. Translation: CASSPELAGGYEQYF.

V is TRBV27 and J is TRBJ2-6; D perhaps matches TRBD2 (6 bases). V was pared by 4 bases and J by 0 bases, with 10 bases between. CDR1 is MNHEY and CDR2 is SMNVEV in the germline V gene (reference sequence). The CDR3 is 16 residues long. This chain's CDR3 is CASSSPGGSGANVLTF. The CDR3 DNA reads TGTGCCAGCAGTTCTCCCGGGGGCTCTGGGGCCAACGTCCTGACTTTC.

Of note for this clone: A read error may account for a junction end that differs from germline. This chain connects TRBV4-1 to TRBJ1-2; D not certain. From germline, CDR1 is MGHRA and CDR2 YSYEKL. The CDR3 is 16 residues long. The CDR3: CASSQGLVRQSLSPLF. The DNA of the CDR3 is TGCGCCAGCAGCCAAGGTCTGGTCAGGCAGAGTCTTTCCCCCCTCTTC.

This sequence joins TRBV13 and TRBJ1-1; perhaps TRBD1 as D (6 bases). V was trimmed by 4 bases and J by 1 base, leaving 13 bases between them. CDR3 size: 15 residues. Germline V CDR1 and CDR2: PRHDT, FYEKMQ (reference sequence). This CDR3 is CASSYRDIPNTEAFF. The CDR3 DNA follows: TGTGCCAGCAGCTACCGGGACATCCCGAACACTGAAGCTTTCTTT.

This rearrangement joins TRBV21-1 to TRBJ1-5; TRBD1, the table's D call, lacks a check against the DNA. TRBV21-1 is assigned pseudogene status. The CDR3 is made up of 15 amino acids. The CDR3 region is CASSKAGDRGQPQHF. In DNA, the CDR3 is TGTGCCAGCAGCAAAGCGGGGGACAGGGGGCAGCCCCAGCATTTT.

This chain joins TRBV27 and TRBJ1-1; no clear D gene. The V end was cut by 5 bases, the J end by 0 bases, with 7 bases between. The germline V gene encodes CDR1 MNHEY and CDR2 SMNVEV (reference sequence). This CDR3 is 13 amino acids long. CDR3 sequence reads: CASSPRMNTEAFF. CDR3 coding DNA: TGTGCCAGCAGTCCTAGGATGAACACTGAAGCTTTCTTT.

V gene TRBV18 combines with J gene TRBJ2-5; 9 bases align to TRBD2. V was clipped by 3 bases and J by 3 bases; unmatched bases: 2. The CDR3 totals 14 residues. CDR1 and CDR2 (germline): KGHSH, LQKENI. The CDR3 DNA is TGTGCCAGCTCACCGGCTAGCGGGGAAGAGACCCAGTACTTC. Protein: CASSPASGEETQYF.

This chain links TRBV7-9 with TRBJ2-1, with 7 bases identical to TRBD2. The CDR3 covers 18 residues. With V trimmed by 4 bases and J by 8 bases, 20 bases remained unmatched. Germline V gives CDR1 SEHNR, CDR2 FQNEAQ (reference sequence). The CDR3, as DNA: TGTGCCAGCAGCTCGGGACTACCCCCTCGTTTTGGAATGGATGAGCAGTTCTTC. Protein product: CASSSGLPPRFGMDEQFF. Filled out from reference TRBV7-9 and TRBJ2-1, the complete variable domain reads DTGVSQNPRHKITKRGQNVTFRCDPISEHNRLYWYRQTLGQGPEFLTYFQNEAQLEKSRLLSDRFSAERPKGSFSTLEIQRTEQGDSAMYLCASSSGLPPRFGMDEQFFGPGTRLTVL.

The chain links TRBV13 to TRBJ2-7, with D possibly TRBD1 on 6 matching bases. CDR3 length: 14 residues. V was cut by 4 bases and J by 2 bases, with 12 bases left in between. CDR1 and CDR2 (germline): PRHDT, FYEKMQ (reference sequence). DNA of the CDR3: TGTGCCAGCAGCTCCCGGACAGTTGCCTACGAGCAGTACTTC. Residues: CASSSRTVAYEQYF.

J is TRBJ1-5 and V is TRBV18, with D possibly TRBD1 on 5 matching bases. Trimming cost V 0 bases and J 7 bases, with 16 bases left between them. Germline V gene data show CDR1 as KGHSH and CDR2 as LQKENI. The CDR3 is 16 amino acids. The CDR3 sequence: CASSPPQEPGGQPQHF. In DNA form, the CDR3 reads TGTGCCAGCTCACCACCACAAGAACCTGGGGGGCAGCCCCAGCATTTT. Supplemented by reference TRBV18 and TRBJ1-5, the full variable domain reads NAGVMQNPRHLVRRRGQEARLRCSPMKGHSHVYWYRQLPEEGLKFMVYLQKENIIDESGMPKERFSAEFPKEGPSILRIQQVVRGDSAAYFCASSPPQEPGGQPQHFGDGTRLSIL.